This T cell receptor (beta chain) emerged from a study of tumor and adjacent non-tumor tissue in lung cancer. Germline V CDR1 and CDR2: SGHNT, YENEEA. CDR3 length: 14 amino acids. Study findings and constraints: Compared with tumor, normal lung showed significantly lower TCR diversity.

A modified ARM-PCR protocol with three rounds of nested PCR amplified TCRbeta. TCRdb re-analysed the multiplex PCR reads in MiXCR, keeping a single row per CDR3 protein. The data hold tens of thousands of distinct CDR3 sequences, with under 85% observed a single time. RNA was extracted from bulk tissue without any cell sorting. On this clonotype: As yet, its antigen is unknown. Germline is not matched at one junction end, which may reflect a read error.

The rearrangement joins TRBV11-3 to TRBJ1-4; D gene ambiguous. What was sequenced was lung tumor tissue. The source of this sequence is a woman aged 50 to 65 with non-small cell lung cancer. CDR3 bases: TGTGCCAACAGCTTAGACGGGGTGAATGAAAAACTGCTTTTT. Residues: CANSLDGVNEKLLF. Drawing the rest from reference TRBV11-3 and TRBJ1-4, the complete variable domain is EAGVVQSPRYKIIEKKQPVAFWCNPISGHNTLYWYLQNLGQGPELLIRYENEEAVDDSQLPKDRFSAERLKGVDSTLKIQPAELGDSAVYLCANSLDGVNEKLLFGSGTQLSVL.